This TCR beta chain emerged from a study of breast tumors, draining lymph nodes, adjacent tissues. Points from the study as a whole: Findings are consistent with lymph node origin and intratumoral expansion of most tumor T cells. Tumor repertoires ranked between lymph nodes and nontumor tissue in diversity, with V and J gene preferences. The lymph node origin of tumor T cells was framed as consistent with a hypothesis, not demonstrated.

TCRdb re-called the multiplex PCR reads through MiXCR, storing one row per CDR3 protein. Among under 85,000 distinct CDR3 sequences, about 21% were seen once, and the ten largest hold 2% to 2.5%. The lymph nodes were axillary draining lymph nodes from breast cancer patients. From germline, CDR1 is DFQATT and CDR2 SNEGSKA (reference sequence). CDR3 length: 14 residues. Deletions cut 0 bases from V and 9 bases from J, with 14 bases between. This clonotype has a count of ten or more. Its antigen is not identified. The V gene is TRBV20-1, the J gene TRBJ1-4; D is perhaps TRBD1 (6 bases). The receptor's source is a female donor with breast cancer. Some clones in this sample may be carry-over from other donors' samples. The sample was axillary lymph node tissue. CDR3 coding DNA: TGCAGTGCTAGAGAGGGGGGGGCGTCTAAAAAACTGTTTTTT. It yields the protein CSAREGGASKKLFF.